These 13 T cell receptor beta chains originate from one sample sequenced in a study of T cells after yellow fever vaccination. Each CDR3 protein is one row after TCRdb ran MiXCR on the 5' RACE reads. The data contain about 130,000 distinct CDR3 sequences, nearly 7.5% of them singletons. The material sequenced was CD4+ T cells sorted from PBMCs, taken less than 11 days after the first yellow fever vaccination. Receptor source: a man aged 18 to 30 who received the YFV17D yellow fever vaccine.

At least ten counts were recorded for this clonotype. This chain connects TRBV6-1 to TRBJ2-7; D is ambiguous. The CDR3 has 14 residues. The germline gives CDR1 MNHNS, CDR2 SASEGT. The V end was cut by 6 bases, the J end by 4 bases, with 16 bases between. The chain's CDR3 is CASRSLGEGYEQYV. In DNA, the CDR3 is TGTGCCAGCAGGAGTCTGGGCGAAGGGTACGAGCAGTACGTC.

This clonotype was seen repeatedly, ten times or more. CDR3 residues: CASSPRVRNYEQYF. DNA of the CDR3: TGTGCCAGCAGCCCGCGCGTCAGGAATTACGAGCAGTACTTC. The J gene is TRBJ2-7, the V gene TRBV7-8; D gene unclear. V gave up 5 bases and J gave up 4 bases, with 15 bases separating them. In germline, CDR1 is SGHVS, CDR2 FQNEAQ. This CDR3 has 14 amino acids.

This clonotype was observed a handful of times. The chain combines TRBV5-4 with TRBJ2-6; no clear D. The germline V gene encodes CDR1 SGHNT and CDR2 YYREEE (reference sequence). The CDR3 extends over 16 amino acids. The V end was cut by 2 bases, the J end by 0 bases, with 9 bases between. This CDR3 is CASSFSRFSGANVLTF. In nucleotides, the CDR3 is TGTGCCAGCAGCTTCTCTCGTTTCTCTGGGGCCAACGTCCTGACTTTC.

This clonotype was counted many times. The rearrangement joins TRBV4-3 to TRBJ1-3; D not certain. Germline V lookup: CDR1 LGHNA, CDR2 YSLEER. The ends were cut back, 0 bases at V and 3 bases at J, with 6 bases in the middle. The CDR3 runs to 14 residues. CDR3 coding DNA: TGCGCCAGCAGCCAAGAAGGTGATGGAAACACCATATATTTT. Translating it yields CASSQEGDGNTIYF.

In its sample, this clonotype was seen many times. V usage is TRBV5-1 and J usage is TRBJ1-1; 11 positions match TRBD1. The V segment lost 4 bases and the J segment 5 bases; nucleotides outside the gene matches: 4. Germline V gene data show CDR1 as SGHRS and CDR2 as YFSETQ. The CDR3 runs 14 residues. CDR3 DNA sequence: TGCGCCAGCAGCAAGGACAGGGGGCCTACTGAAGCTTTCTTT. This codes for CASSKDRGPTEAFF.

In this sample, this clonotype turned up many times. This chain links TRBV4-1 with TRBJ2-3; 7 nucleotides agree with TRBD1. The CDR3 totals 16 residues. Trimming cost V 4 bases and J 1 base; bases outside gene matches: 8. The germline gives CDR1 MGHRA, CDR2 YSYEKL. This chain's CDR3 is CASSRSGQDGTDTQYF. CDR3 nucleotides: TGCGCCAGCAGCCGATCAGGACAGGACGGCACAGATACGCAGTATTTT.

At least ten counts were recorded for this clonotype. The CDR3 DNA reads as TGTGCCAGCAGTCCCGGCCAGGGAAGCAATCAGCCCCAGCATTTT. Its protein product is CASSPGQGSNQPQHF. The gene calls are TRBV6-2 or TRBV6-3 and TRBJ1-5; a weak D match, TRBD1 (5 bases). The V gene's germline CDR1 is MNHEY and CDR2 SVGEGT. CDR3 length equals 15 residues. V dropped 5 bases and J dropped 1 base, with 12 bases sitting between them.

There are many counts of this clonotype. The chain links TRBV10-3 to TRBJ2-1, with 7 bases matching TRBD1. Germline lookup yields CDR1 ENHRY and CDR2 SYGVKD. Trimming cost V 2 bases and J 0 bases; bases outside gene matches: 4. The CDR3 extends over 16 amino acids. CDR3 loop: CAISEGTDSSYNEQFF. In DNA form, the CDR3 reads TGTGCCATCAGTGAGGGGACAGATAGCTCCTACAATGAGCAGTTCTTC.

The chain is built from TRBV5-4 and TRBJ1-4; D not resolved. Germline loops: CDR1 SGHNT, CDR2 YYREEE (reference sequence). The CDR3 runs to 13 residues. V was shortened by 8 bases and J by 2 bases, with 10 bases between the two germline ends. In DNA form, the CDR3 reads TGTGCCAGTAGACGCGCGACTAATGAAAAACTGTTTTTT. Protein sequence: CASRRATNEKLFF.

This clonotype was seen at least ten times. The chain joins TRBV2 to TRBJ1-5, with D perhaps matching TRBD1 (5 bases). The CDR3 consists of 14 residues. Between the trimmed V and J ends, which lost 2 bases and 5 bases, there was a span of 10 bases. CDR1 SNHLY and CDR2 FYNNEI come from the germline V gene. The CDR3 reads CASSELAGHQPQHF. Written as DNA, the CDR3 is TGTGCCAGCAGTGAACTGGCAGGGCATCAGCCCCAGCATTTT.

This clonotype was detected many times. The gene calls are TRBV7-2 and TRBJ2-7; 8 bases line up with TRBD2. The ends lost 3 bases at V and 4 bases at J; junction bases unmatched: 8. The germline V gene has CDR1 SGHTA and CDR2 FQGNSA. The CDR3 has 15 residues. The CDR3 reads CASSFHGGARYEQYV. CDR3 nucleotides: TGTGCCAGCAGCTTCCACGGGGGGGCTAGGTACGAGCAGTACGTC.

This clonotype was seen at least ten times. The chain has TRBV11-2 and TRBJ1-4; D ambiguous. The CDR3 length is 15 residues. V was trimmed by 4 bases and J by 8 bases, leaving 17 bases between them. Germline CDR1 SGHAT, CDR2 FQNNGV. The CDR3 reads CASSSRGRGGEKLFF. The DNA of the CDR3 is TGTGCCAGCAGCTCCCGAGGCCGGGGTGGAGAAAAACTGTTTTTT.

This clonotype was counted many times. The rearrangement links TRBV6-5 to TRBJ2-1; possible D gene TRBD2, 6 bases. V dropped 2 bases and J dropped 4 bases, with 9 bases sitting between them. The CDR3 sequence is 14 residues long. Germline lookup yields CDR1 MNHEY and CDR2 SVGAGI. This CDR3 reads CASSYGGWYNEQFF. CDR3 coding DNA: TGTGCCAGCAGTTACGGGGGGTGGTACAATGAGCAGTTCTTC.